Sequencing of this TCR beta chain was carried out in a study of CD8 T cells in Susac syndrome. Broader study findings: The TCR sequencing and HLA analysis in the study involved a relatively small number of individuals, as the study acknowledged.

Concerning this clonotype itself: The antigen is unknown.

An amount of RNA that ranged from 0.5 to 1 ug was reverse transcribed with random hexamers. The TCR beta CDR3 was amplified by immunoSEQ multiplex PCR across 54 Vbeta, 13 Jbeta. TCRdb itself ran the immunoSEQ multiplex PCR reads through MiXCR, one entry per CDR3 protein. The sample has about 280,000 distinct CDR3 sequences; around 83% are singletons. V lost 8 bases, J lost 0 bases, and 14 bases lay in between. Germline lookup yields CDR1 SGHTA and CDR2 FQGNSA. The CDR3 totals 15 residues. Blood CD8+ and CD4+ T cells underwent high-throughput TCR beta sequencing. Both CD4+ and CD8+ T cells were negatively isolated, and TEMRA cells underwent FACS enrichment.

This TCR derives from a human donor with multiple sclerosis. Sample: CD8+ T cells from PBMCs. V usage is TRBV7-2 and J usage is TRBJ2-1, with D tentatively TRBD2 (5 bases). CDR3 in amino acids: CASAGLAVSYNEQFF. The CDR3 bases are TGTGCCAGCGCGGGTTTGGCGGTCTCCTACAATGAGCAGTTCTTC.